Listed below are T cell receptor beta chains from one sample, sequenced in a study of blood T cell repertoires in COVID-19. Profiled with immunoSEQ multiplex PCR; TCRdb holds only in-frame clones, not every one. This table holds around 130,000 clones, approximately 79% found once. The sequenced sample was PBMCs or T cells enriched from blood (not recorded which). Receptors originate from a man aged 35 to 55 with acute COVID-19. Each CDR3 is given with its conserved first and last residue. Each record gives: V gene, D gene, CDR3 length, J gene, clone size, CDR3 protein, CDR3 DNA. A D gene is named only where the DNA matches it firmly. Expanded clones get a size class; other rows say once, few or many, or leave the size out.

v_call: TRBV28; d_call: NA; cdr3_length: 15; j_call: TRBJ2-7; clone_size: NA; cdr3_aa: CASSHPSDSSYEQYF; cdr3_nt: TGTGCCAGCAGTCACCCCTCTGACAGCTCCTACGAGCAGTACTTC
v_call: TRBV7-3; d_call: NA; cdr3_length: 13; j_call: TRBJ2-3; clone_size: NA; cdr3_aa: CASSPPGTDTQYF; cdr3_nt: TGTGCCAGCAGCCCCCCCGGCACAGATACGCAGTATTTT
v_call: TRBV6-5; d_call: NA; cdr3_length: 15; j_call: TRBJ2-7; clone_size: NA; cdr3_aa: CASSYHGSGAYEQYF; cdr3_nt: TGTGCCAGCAGTTACCATGGTAGCGGAGCATACGAGCAGTACTTC
v_call: TRBV5-6; d_call: NA; cdr3_length: 13; j_call: TRBJ1-1; clone_size: NA; cdr3_aa: CASSLGDSLEAFF; cdr3_nt: TGTGCCAGCAGCTTGGGTGACAGCCTTGAAGCTTTCTTT
v_call: TRBV19; d_call: NA; cdr3_length: 13; j_call: TRBJ1-3; clone_size: NA; cdr3_aa: CASSPGFPNTIYF; cdr3_nt: TGTGCCAGTAGTCCGGGTTTCCCGAACACCATATATTTT
v_call: TRBV29-1; d_call: TRBD1; cdr3_length: 15; j_call: TRBJ1-5; clone_size: NA; cdr3_aa: CSVIIRDRENQPQHF; cdr3_nt: TGCAGCGTTATAATTCGGGACAGGGAAAATCAGCCCCAGCATTTT
v_call: TRBV7-9; d_call: NA; cdr3_length: 17; j_call: TRBJ1-4; clone_size: NA; cdr3_aa: CASSPTGGTPGGEKLFF; cdr3_nt: TGTGCCAGCAGCCCTACGGGGGGCACTCCCGGAGGTGAAAAACTGTTTTTT
v_call: TRBV5-1; d_call: TRBD1; cdr3_length: 15; j_call: TRBJ1-4; clone_size: NA; cdr3_aa: CASSLGQGYNEKLFF; cdr3_nt: TGCGCCAGCAGCCTAGGACAGGGCTATAATGAAAAACTGTTTTTT
v_call: TRBV6-5; d_call: NA; cdr3_length: 13; j_call: TRBJ1-4; clone_size: NA; cdr3_aa: CASSQQGQEKLFF; cdr3_nt: TGTGCCAGCAGTCAACAGGGTCAGGAAAAACTGTTTTTT
v_call: TRBV3-1/TRBV3-2; d_call: TRBD1; cdr3_length: 14; j_call: TRBJ1-5; clone_size: many; cdr3_aa: CASSPRDSLQPQHF; cdr3_nt: TGTGCCAGCAGCCCTCGGGACAGCCTTCAGCCCCAGCATTTT
v_call: TRBV4-1; d_call: TRBD1; cdr3_length: 16; j_call: TRBJ1-5; clone_size: NA; cdr3_aa: CASSHPGTGPNQPQHF; cdr3_nt: TGCGCCAGCAGCCACCCCGGGACAGGGCCCAATCAGCCCCAGCATTTT
v_call: TRBV19; d_call: TRBD2; cdr3_length: 16; j_call: TRBJ2-1; clone_size: NA; cdr3_aa: CASRHDGTSGNNEQFF; cdr3_nt: TGTGCCAGTAGACATGATGGGACTAGCGGGAATAATGAGCAGTTCTTC
v_call: TRBV4-2; d_call: NA; cdr3_length: 12; j_call: TRBJ2-7; clone_size: NA; cdr3_aa: CASSLSGDEQYF; cdr3_nt: TGTGCCAGCAGCCTTAGTGGAGACGAGCAGTACTTC
v_call: TRBV3-1/TRBV3-2; d_call: NA; cdr3_length: 15; j_call: TRBJ2-7; clone_size: few; cdr3_aa: CASSLSGVSSYEQYF; cdr3_nt: TGTGCCAGCAGCCTCTCCGGGGTTAGCTCCTACGAGCAGTACTTC
v_call: TRBV19; d_call: NA; cdr3_length: 13; j_call: TRBJ2-5; clone_size: NA; cdr3_aa: CASSSRDIETQYF; cdr3_nt: TGTGCCAGTAGTTCACGGGACATAGAGACCCAGTACTTC
v_call: TRBV6-6; d_call: NA; cdr3_length: 12; j_call: TRBJ1-2; clone_size: once; cdr3_aa: CASSSEYGGYTF; cdr3_nt: TGTGCCAGCAGTTCCGAATACGGGGGCTACACCTTC
v_call: TRBV28; d_call: NA; cdr3_length: 10; j_call: TRBJ1-4; clone_size: NA; cdr3_aa: CASSREKLFF; cdr3_nt: TGTGCCAGCAGTCGTGAAAAACTGTTTTTT
v_call: TRBV28; d_call: TRBD2; cdr3_length: 15; j_call: TRBJ2-7; clone_size: NA; cdr3_aa: CASSTSGETAYEQYF; cdr3_nt: TGTGCCAGCTCGACTAGCGGCGAGACGGCCTACGAGCAGTACTTC
v_call: TRBV20-1; d_call: NA; cdr3_length: 12; j_call: TRBJ2-7; clone_size: NA; cdr3_aa: CSASRTLGEQYF; cdr3_nt: TGCAGTGCTAGTAGAACCCTCGGCGAGCAGTACTTC
v_call: TRBV4-1; d_call: NA; cdr3_length: 14; j_call: TRBJ2-7; clone_size: NA; cdr3_aa: CASSQDRGAYEQYF; cdr3_nt: TGCGCCAGCAGCCAAGACAGGGGCGCCTACGAGCAGTACTTC
v_call: TRBV28; d_call: TRBD1; cdr3_length: 15; j_call: TRBJ1-6; clone_size: NA; cdr3_aa: CAVTSGQGANSPLHF; cdr3_nt: TGTGCCGTAACCTCGGGACAGGGGGCGAATTCACCCCTCCACTTT
v_call: TRBV3-1/TRBV3-2; d_call: NA; cdr3_length: 13; j_call: TRBJ2-7; clone_size: NA; cdr3_aa: CASSQTSTGEQYF; cdr3_nt: TGTGCCAGCAGCCAAACGAGTACGGGCGAGCAGTACTTC
v_call: TRBV23-1; d_call: TRBD1; cdr3_length: 24; j_call: TRBJ2-7; clone_size: NA; cdr3_aa: CASSQSGTVTPIEAPRDRYYEQYF; cdr3_nt: TGCGCCAGCAGTCAATCTGGAACGGTGACACCCATTGAAGCCCCCCGGGACAGATACTACGAGCAGTACTTC
v_call: TRBV18; d_call: NA; cdr3_length: 19; j_call: TRBJ1-4; clone_size: NA; cdr3_aa: CASSPRSSTPPVANEKLFF; cdr3_nt: TGTGCCAGCTCACCACGGAGCAGCACACCACCCGTGGCTAATGAAAAACTGTTTTTT
v_call: TRBV19; d_call: TRBD1; cdr3_length: 16; j_call: TRBJ2-2; clone_size: NA; cdr3_aa: CASSIRQGVGTGELFF; cdr3_nt: TGTGCCAGTAGTATCCGACAGGGGGTGGGCACCGGGGAGCTGTTTTTT
v_call: TRBV2; d_call: TRBD2; cdr3_length: 16; j_call: TRBJ2-1; clone_size: NA; cdr3_aa: CASSFRSGGAMNEQFF; cdr3_nt: TGTGCCAGCAGTTTCCGTAGCGGGGGGGCGATGAATGAGCAGTTCTTC
v_call: TRBV4-2; d_call: NA; cdr3_length: 16; j_call: TRBJ2-5; clone_size: NA; cdr3_aa: CASSQDVGQKTETQYF; cdr3_nt: TGTGCCAGCAGCCAAGACGTCGGACAAAAGACAGAGACCCAGTACTTC
v_call: TRBV9; d_call: TRBD2; cdr3_length: 17; j_call: TRBJ2-2; clone_size: NA; cdr3_aa: CASSVAGIAGDTGELFF; cdr3_nt: TGTGCCAGCAGCGTAGCTGGAATAGCGGGAGACACCGGGGAGCTGTTTTTT
v_call: TRBV19; d_call: TRBD2; cdr3_length: 13; j_call: TRBJ2-5; clone_size: NA; cdr3_aa: CASTPAGQETQYF; cdr3_nt: TGTGCCAGTACCCCAGCGGGGCAAGAGACCCAGTACTTC
v_call: TRBV28; d_call: NA; cdr3_length: 14; j_call: TRBJ1-2; clone_size: NA; cdr3_aa: CASSYSGVSYGYTF; cdr3_nt: TGTGCCAGCAGTTATAGTGGAGTCAGCTATGGCTACACCTTC
v_call: TRBV9; d_call: TRBD2; cdr3_length: 16; j_call: TRBJ2-1; clone_size: NA; cdr3_aa: CASSGAGVGSYNEQFF; cdr3_nt: TGTGCCAGCAGCGGGGCGGGGGTCGGCTCCTACAATGAGCAGTTCTTC
v_call: TRBV29-1; d_call: TRBD1; cdr3_length: 13; j_call: TRBJ2-1; clone_size: NA; cdr3_aa: CSVDRQGANEQFF; cdr3_nt: TGCAGCGTTGACAGACAGGGGGCTAATGAGCAGTTCTTC
v_call: TRBV3-1/TRBV3-2; d_call: TRBD1; cdr3_length: 13; j_call: TRBJ1-1; clone_size: NA; cdr3_aa: CASSQQGDTEAFF; cdr3_nt: TGTGCCAGCAGCCAACAGGGGGACACTGAAGCTTTCTTT
v_call: TRBV27; d_call: NA; cdr3_length: 14; j_call: TRBJ2-5; clone_size: NA; cdr3_aa: CASSSGQGQETQYF; cdr3_nt: TGTGCCAGCAGTTCGGGACAAGGACAAGAGACCCAGTACTTC
v_call: TRBV5-1; d_call: TRBD1; cdr3_length: 15; j_call: TRBJ2-3; clone_size: NA; cdr3_aa: CASSLEQGVPDTQYF; cdr3_nt: TGCGCCAGCAGCTTGGAACAGGGGGTGCCCGATACGCAGTATTTT
v_call: TRBV9; d_call: NA; cdr3_length: 17; j_call: TRBJ1-5; clone_size: NA; cdr3_aa: CASSVPRALGSNQPQHF; cdr3_nt: TGTGCCAGCAGCGTTCCCAGGGCGCTAGGGAGCAATCAGCCCCAGCATTTT
v_call: TRBV7-9; d_call: NA; cdr3_length: 14; j_call: TRBJ1-5; clone_size: few; cdr3_aa: CASSQGWSNQPQHF; cdr3_nt: TGTGCCAGCAGCCAGGGATGGAGCAATCAGCCCCAGCATTTT
v_call: TRBV6-5; d_call: NA; cdr3_length: 15; j_call: TRBJ1-3; clone_size: NA; cdr3_aa: CASTPLRVSGNTIYF; cdr3_nt: TGTGCCAGCACCCCACTGAGGGTCTCTGGAAACACCATATATTTT
v_call: TRBV10-2; d_call: NA; cdr3_length: 12; j_call: TRBJ2-1; clone_size: NA; cdr3_aa: CASTRAGNEQFF; cdr3_nt: TGCGCCAGCACCCGAGCGGGCAATGAGCAGTTCTTC
v_call: TRBV19; d_call: NA; cdr3_length: 15; j_call: TRBJ1-5; clone_size: NA; cdr3_aa: CASSYGPGHNQPQHF; cdr3_nt: TGTGCCAGTAGCTACGGGCCAGGGCACAATCAGCCCCAGCATTTT
v_call: TRBV18; d_call: TRBD2; cdr3_length: 13; j_call: TRBJ2-7; clone_size: NA; cdr3_aa: CASSRTGGNEQYF; cdr3_nt: TGTGCCAGCTCACGAACGGGAGGGAACGAGCAGTACTTC
v_call: TRBV20-1; d_call: NA; cdr3_length: 21; j_call: TRBJ2-1; clone_size: once; cdr3_aa: CSASGEGASAGGLAGYNEQFF; cdr3_nt: TGCAGTGCTAGTGGGGAGGGGGCATCCGCCGGAGGGCTAGCGGGTTACAATGAGCAGTTCTTC
v_call: TRBV5-6; d_call: NA; cdr3_length: 14; j_call: TRBJ2-5; clone_size: NA; cdr3_aa: CASSLSVPPETQYF; cdr3_nt: TGTGCCAGCAGCCTTAGCGTGCCCCCAGAGACCCAGTACTTC
v_call: TRBV19; d_call: TRBD2; cdr3_length: 17; j_call: TRBJ2-3; clone_size: NA; cdr3_aa: CASSTVAGGPSTDTQYF; cdr3_nt: TGTGCCAGTAGTACGGTAGCGGGGGGTCCTAGCACAGATACGCAGTATTTT
v_call: TRBV5-8; d_call: TRBD1; cdr3_length: 16; j_call: TRBJ1-2; clone_size: NA; cdr3_aa: CASSFGRDRPNYGYTF; cdr3_nt: TGTGCCAGCAGCTTTGGCCGGGACAGGCCCAACTATGGCTACACCTTC
v_call: TRBV7-9; d_call: TRBD1; cdr3_length: 17; j_call: TRBJ2-3; clone_size: NA; cdr3_aa: CASSSDTGQPLADTQYF; cdr3_nt: TGTGCCAGCAGCTCCGATACGGGACAGCCGTTGGCAGATACGCAGTATTTT
v_call: TRBV24-1; d_call: NA; cdr3_length: 16; j_call: TRBJ1-5; clone_size: NA; cdr3_aa: CATSGGRSDSNQPQHF; cdr3_nt: TGTGCCACCAGTGGGGGCAGGTCGGATAGCAATCAGCCCCAGCATTTT
v_call: TRBV18; d_call: TRBD2; cdr3_length: 15; j_call: TRBJ2-3; clone_size: NA; cdr3_aa: CASSPASGGTDTQYF; cdr3_nt: TGTGCCAGCTCACCGGCTAGCGGGGGCACAGATACGCAGTATTTT
v_call: TRBV12-5; d_call: TRBD1; cdr3_length: 13; j_call: TRBJ1-2; clone_size: NA; cdr3_aa: CASGLGQGGGYTF; cdr3_nt: TGTGCTAGTGGTCTGGGACAGGGCGGAGGCTACACCTTC
v_call: TRBV7-9; d_call: NA; cdr3_length: 15; j_call: TRBJ1-1; clone_size: NA; cdr3_aa: CASSLAGTVNTEAFF; cdr3_nt: TGTGCCAGCAGCTTAGCCGGGACTGTGAACACTGAAGCTTTCTTT
v_call: TRBV7-9; d_call: TRBD1; cdr3_length: 14; j_call: TRBJ1-3; clone_size: few; cdr3_aa: CASSPGTAGNTIYF; cdr3_nt: TGTGCCAGCAGCCCCGGGACAGCCGGAAACACCATATATTTT
v_call: TRBV5-5; d_call: NA; cdr3_length: 14; j_call: TRBJ2-2; clone_size: NA; cdr3_aa: CASSLAQVTGELFF; cdr3_nt: TGTGCCAGCAGCTTGGCACAGGTCACCGGGGAGCTGTTTTTT
v_call: TRBV5-1; d_call: TRBD2; cdr3_length: 17; j_call: TRBJ2-5; clone_size: NA; cdr3_aa: CASSLGLAGPGQETQYF; cdr3_nt: TGCGCCAGCAGCTTGGGGCTAGCGGGACCCGGCCAAGAGACCCAGTACTTC
v_call: TRBV19; d_call: TRBD1; cdr3_length: 17; j_call: TRBJ1-2; clone_size: NA; cdr3_aa: CASSLTGVGNSGYGYTF; cdr3_nt: TGTGCCAGTAGTCTTACAGGGGTAGGGAACAGCGGCTATGGCTACACCTTC
v_call: TRBV7-5; d_call: NA; cdr3_length: 12; j_call: TRBJ1-1; clone_size: NA; cdr3_aa: CARSLAKRLAFF; cdr3_nt: TGTGCCAGAAGCCTGGCCAAGCGCTTGGCTTTCTTT
v_call: TRBV10-3; d_call: NA; cdr3_length: 13; j_call: TRBJ1-1; clone_size: once; cdr3_aa: CAISYSLNTEAFF; cdr3_nt: TGTGCCATCAGTTACAGCTTGAACACTGAAGCTTTCTTT
v_call: TRBV18; d_call: NA; cdr3_length: 13; j_call: TRBJ2-2; clone_size: few; cdr3_aa: CASSSGDTGELFF; cdr3_nt: TGTGCCAGCTCATCGGGGGACACCGGGGAGCTGTTTTTT
v_call: TRBV19; d_call: TRBD2; cdr3_length: 18; j_call: TRBJ2-2; clone_size: NA; cdr3_aa: CASSPGLAGGRVTGELFF; cdr3_nt: TGTGCCAGTAGTCCCGGACTAGCGGGGGGGCGGGTGACCGGGGAGCTGTTTTTT
v_call: TRBV5-6; d_call: NA; cdr3_length: 14; j_call: TRBJ1-5; clone_size: NA; cdr3_aa: CASSLTGGNQPQHF; cdr3_nt: TGTGCCAGCAGCTTGACGGGGGGGAATCAGCCCCAGCATTTT